This T cell receptor beta chain was captured in a study of graft-versus-host responses after intestinal transplantation. Regarding this clone: Its antigen is as yet unknown.

Study observations and caveats: Across patients carrying graft-donor T cell macrochimerism, allografts held high graft-versus-host to host-versus-graft clonal ratios. The recipient marrow held GvH clones, and some of them showed up first in ileum or blood. The study associated peak circulating GvH clone levels with early post-transplant HvG declines.

The CDR3 runs to 14 residues. Germline V gene data show CDR1 as PRHDT and CDR2 as FYEKMQ (reference sequence). The ends lost 7 bases at V and 3 bases at J; junction bases unmatched: 5. Clones were read by immunoSEQ multiplex PCR, and TCRdb kept only the in-frame ones, dropping some. The sample shows 77,000 or so clones, 85% to 95% of them seen only once. The sample here was unstimulated CD8+ T cells sorted from spleen or lymph node cells, taken before intestinal transplant. The rearrangement uses TRBV13 and TRBJ2-1; 8 nucleotides align to TRBD1. This TCR was recovered from a human donor who received an intestinal transplant. The DNA of the CDR3 is TGTGCCAGCATACACAGGGGGGACTACAATGAGCAGTTCTTC. As protein: CASIHRGDYNEQFF.